This TCR beta chain was documented in a study of PD-1 blockade in classical Hodgkin lymphoma (dated by TCRdb to the early 2020s). Looking at the study overall: Nivolumab dosing was 3 mg/kg intravenously every 2 weeks, continuing until either disease progression or unacceptable toxicity. To define a peripheral blood immune signature of response to PD-1 blockade in classical Hodgkin lymphoma, the study combined TCR beta sequencing with CyTOF.

The sample's time point label, decoded: cycle 4 day 1 (C4D1), after 6 weeks of nivolumab. Every trial patient had relapsed following autologous stem cell transplantation, and prior brentuximab vedotin exposure was what differed among cohorts A, B and C. A total of fewer than 65 patients with relapsed/refractory classical Hodgkin lymphoma made up the trial cohort, and each patient's best overall response was complete response, partial response or progressive disease. In the multi-cohort phase II CheckMate 205 trial, trial patients received single-agent nivolumab. An independent review committee assessed best overall response using the 2007 International Working Group response criteria. Trial PBMCs were collected immediately before nivolumab initiation (C1D1) and during therapy at cycle 2 day 1 and cycle 4 day 1. Peripheral blood was collected in 8 mL Vacutainer Cell Preparation Tubes, from which PBMCs were isolated by centrifugation and then cryopreserved.

Study-wide conclusions, independent of this receptor: A significant rise by C4D1 was seen in CD4+ but not CD8+ TCR diversity (p=0.0027 vs p=0.16), with the rise being most apparent in complete responders (p=0.02). Lower diversity was observed in patients in whom nivolumab was started less than 1 year after ASCT, and these patients were excluded from later analyses so that confounding by immune reconstitution would be avoided. Baseline TCR diversity was reported to be lower in newly diagnosed patients than in healthy donors, and even lower in relapsed/refractory patients. The study covered only a single clinical trial cohort, and the causes of the repertoire differences, possibly disease activity or prior therapy, were still not defined. Baseline diversity similar to that of newly diagnosed patients was observed in trial patients achieving complete response, whereas significantly lower diversity was observed in partial responders and progressors.

The Qiagen DNeasy kit was used to extract genomic DNA both from unsorted PBMCs and from the negatively selected CD4+ and CD8+ fractions. TCR beta CDR3 regions were amplified by immunoSEQ multiplex PCR using primers annealing to V and J segments. A synthetic immune receptor repertoire was used to minimize amplification bias, and any remaining bias was removed computationally after sequencing. Regarding the original processing steps: Repertoire diversity was quantified as the Shannon entropy index using custom Python scripts. Unsorted, CD4+ and CD8+ repertoires were analyzed separately, except in combined analyses where CD4+ and CD8+ sequences were merged in silico. A clone was considered expanded if an increase in frequency of at least 2-fold after treatment relative to C1D1 was found, and a pseudocount of 0.5 was applied to clones undetected at baseline. Clones with 0 or 1 copy at C1D1 were classified as singleton clones, and clones with 2 or more copies were classified as non-singleton clones. Clones expanded in unsorted samples were labelled as CD4+, CD8+ or unknown by matching protein sequences in sorted samples from the same patient. Wilcoxon tests on paired samples were used to test diversity changes from C1D1 to C4D1. TCRdb limited this immuneACCESS table to in-frame rearrangements with V and J called. A share of clones is missing; checked studies link under half to unresolved V genes, and the rest is unexplained. D and trimming come from the DNA, and the V and J calls and clone size come from that table. The sample includes 15,000 to 20,000 clones, with approximately 62% observed a single time. Almost 8% of the sample is taken by the ten largest.

Trimming takes 4 bases from V and 3 bases from J, and the germline ends sit 13 bases apart. Inclusive of the bounding cysteine and phenylalanine, the CDR3 is 15 residues long. Only the CDR3 DNA stays, 45 bases, in frame from base 1. The CDR1 and CDR2 encoded by the germline V gene (reference sequence) are PRHDT and FYEKMQ. Turning to this clone: The antigen this receptor binds is unknown. Base qualities were left out, and no much larger clone turns up one base away.

The receptor's source is a human donor with classical Hodgkin lymphoma. The sample in question was peripheral blood mononuclear cells (PBMCs), obtained before the fourth cycle of nivolumab. This receptor chain uses TRBV13 and TRBJ2-1, with the D segment possibly TRBD1 or TRBD2, each aligning over 5 bases. The bases are TGTGCCAGCAGCTCCGGGACGCGGATCTACAATGAGCAGTTCTTC. The translation is CASSSGTRIYNEQFF.